This TCR beta chain derives from a study of T cells after yellow fever vaccination (dated by TCRdb to between 2019 and 2020). In the study overall: Libraries from fractions with low cell numbers were prepared with the SMART-Seq v4 Ultra Low Input RNA kit. Bulk TCR alpha and beta repertoires were sequenced longitudinally to track T-cell clones before and after primary and booster YFV17D yellow fever vaccination. Bulk PBMC replicates and cell subsets were isolated from blood drawn at multiple timepoints before and after both primary and secondary immunization. The cohort comprised two healthy male donors, one aged 18 to 30 and one aged 30 to 39 years.

Sample treatment or condition, as interpreted from the label and publication: live attenuated yellow fever vaccine strain. At each blood-draw timepoint, two biological replicates of bulk PBMCs were collected. PBMCs were isolated from peripheral blood using a standard Ficoll-Paque protocol. RNA was extracted with TriZol from bulk PBMCs, CD4 and CD8 fractions, and dextramer-positive and dextramer-negative fractions. TCR cDNA was made using 5'RACE template switching, a step that added a universal primer site and unique molecular identifiers. Priming of cDNA synthesis was performed from both the TCR alpha and TCR beta constant segments. Library amplification used two PCR steps, and the second PCR step added sample barcodes and sequencing adapters. Sequencing of libraries was performed on Illumina HiSeq 2500 (2x100 bp) or NovaSeq (2x150 bp). As for the authors' bioinformatics: MIGEC handled demultiplexing of reads and collapsing into UMI consensus sequences, while MiXCR performed V(D)J alignment. Vaccine-responding clonotypes were defined with edgeR using replicate PBMC samples, requiring FDR below 0.01 and a log2 fold change above 5 up to day 15. Bulk clonotypes were assigned CD4 or CD8 identity according to which sequenced CD4 or CD8 repertoire held them at higher abundance. TCRdb reanalyzed the raw reads on its own, using fastp at Q25 for trimming and MiXCR for clone calling, and kept in-frame beta chains. CDR3 protein sequences are deduplicated, and each keeps its most common genes and DNA. These V and J calls originate from TCRdb's pipeline instead of the authors' own analysis. The sample table holds 250,000 to 350,000 distinct CDR3 sequences, of which roughly 6.8% were seen once. In total, the top ten clones hold 18% of the sample.

This clonotype has at least ten counts. Its antigen is unknown. The input lacks base qualities; no much larger clone sits a single base away. What the work shows at the level of the full study, not this receptor alone: A small fraction of clonotypes appeared in both the CD4 and CD8 compartments, likely as a result of convergent recombination. Compared with the primary T-cell response, the secondary T-cell response was faster but weaker, reaching its peak on day 5 rather than on day 15. Computational filtering was required because FACS-sorted repertoires could contain abundant contaminating clonotypes from the bulk population. After the booster, most of the clones that had expanded following primary vaccination were detected again (just under 97% of CD4 and 80% to 90% of CD8), which suggests that memory was broadly maintained. Because the study included only a couple of donors, the extent to which the findings can be generalized is limited.

From the cysteine through the phenylalanine, the CDR3 covers 12 amino acids. Just the 36-base CDR3 DNA is kept, in frame starting at base 1. V is cut by 3 bases and J by 4 bases, and the space between the germline ends is 6 bases. The source is a man between 18 and 29 years old who received the YFV17D yellow fever vaccine. The chain joins TRBV12-3 or TRBV12-4 to TRBJ2-5; the D gene lacks a confident call. The sequences come from PBMCs, collected 35 to 50 days after the first yellow fever vaccination. The CDR3 corresponds to CASSLDRETQYF. The DNA sequence reads TGTGCCAGCAGTTTGGATAGAGAGACCCAGTACTTC.